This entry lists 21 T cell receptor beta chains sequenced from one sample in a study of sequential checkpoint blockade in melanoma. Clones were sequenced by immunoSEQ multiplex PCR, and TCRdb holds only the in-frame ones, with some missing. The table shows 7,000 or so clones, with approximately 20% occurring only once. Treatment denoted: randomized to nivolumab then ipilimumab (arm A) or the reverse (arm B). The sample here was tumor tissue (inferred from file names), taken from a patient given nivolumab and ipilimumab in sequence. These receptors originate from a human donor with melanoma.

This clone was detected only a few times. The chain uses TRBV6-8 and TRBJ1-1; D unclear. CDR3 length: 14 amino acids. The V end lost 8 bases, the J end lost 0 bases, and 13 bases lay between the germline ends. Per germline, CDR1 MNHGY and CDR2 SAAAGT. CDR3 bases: TGTGCCAGCCAACTTAGCGCGCTGAACACTGAAGCTTTCTTT. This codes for CASQLSALNTEAFF.

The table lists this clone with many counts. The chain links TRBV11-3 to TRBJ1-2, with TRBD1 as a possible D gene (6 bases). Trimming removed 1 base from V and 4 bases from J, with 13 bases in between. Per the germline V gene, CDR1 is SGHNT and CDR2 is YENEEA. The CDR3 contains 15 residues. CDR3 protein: CASSLVPGASYGYTF. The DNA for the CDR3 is TGTGCCAGCAGCTTAGTCCCAGGGGCGAGCTATGGCTACACCTTC.

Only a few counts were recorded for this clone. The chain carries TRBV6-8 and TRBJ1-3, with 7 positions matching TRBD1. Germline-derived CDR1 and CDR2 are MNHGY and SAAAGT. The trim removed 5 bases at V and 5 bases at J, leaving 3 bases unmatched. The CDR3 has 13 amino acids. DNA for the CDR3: TGTGCCAGCAGTGAGAGGGGGCGAAACACCATATATTTT. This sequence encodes CASSERGRNTIYF.

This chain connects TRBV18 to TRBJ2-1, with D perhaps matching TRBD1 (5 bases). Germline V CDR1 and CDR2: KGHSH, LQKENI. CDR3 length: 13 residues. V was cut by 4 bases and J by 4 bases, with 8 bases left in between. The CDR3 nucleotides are TGTGCCAGCTCACAACGACAGTACAATGAGCAGTTCTTC. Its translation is CASSQRQYNEQFF.

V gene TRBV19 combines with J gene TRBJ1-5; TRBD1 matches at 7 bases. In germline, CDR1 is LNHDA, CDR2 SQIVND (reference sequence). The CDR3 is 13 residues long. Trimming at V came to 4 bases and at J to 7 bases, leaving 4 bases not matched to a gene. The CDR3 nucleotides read TGTGCCAGTAGTAGACAGGGCAGACAGCCCCAGCATTTT. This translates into CASSRQGRQPQHF.

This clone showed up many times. CDR3 loop: CASSPGTGRREQYF. For the CDR3, the DNA is TGTGCCAGCAGCCCTGGGACAGGGCGGAGAGAGCAGTACTTC. The chain carries TRBV6-8 and TRBJ2-7; TRBD1 matches at 9 bases. Germline assignment: CDR1 MNHGY and CDR2 SAAAGT. J was trimmed by 7 bases and V by 6 bases; bases with no gene match: 10. This CDR3 comprises 14 residues.

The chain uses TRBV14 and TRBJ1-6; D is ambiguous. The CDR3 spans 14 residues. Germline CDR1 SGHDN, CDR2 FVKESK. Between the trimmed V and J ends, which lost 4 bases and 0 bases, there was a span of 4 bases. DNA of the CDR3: TGTGCCAGCAGCCGCAGCTCCTATAATTCACCCCTCCACTTT. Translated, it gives CASSRSSYNSPLHF.

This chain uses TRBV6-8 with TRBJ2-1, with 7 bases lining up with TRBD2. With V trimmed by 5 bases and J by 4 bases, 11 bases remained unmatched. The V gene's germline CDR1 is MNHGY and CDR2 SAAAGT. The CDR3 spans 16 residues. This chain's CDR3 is CASSASLAARYNEQFF. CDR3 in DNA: TGTGCCAGCAGTGCGTCTCTAGCGGCGAGGTACAATGAGCAGTTCTTC.

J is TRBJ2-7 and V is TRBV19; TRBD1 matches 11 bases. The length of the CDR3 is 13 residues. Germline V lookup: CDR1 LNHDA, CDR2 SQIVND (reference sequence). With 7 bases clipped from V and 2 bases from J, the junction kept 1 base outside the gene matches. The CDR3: CASKGQGAYEQYF. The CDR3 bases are TGTGCCAGTAAGGGACAGGGGGCCTACGAGCAGTACTTC.

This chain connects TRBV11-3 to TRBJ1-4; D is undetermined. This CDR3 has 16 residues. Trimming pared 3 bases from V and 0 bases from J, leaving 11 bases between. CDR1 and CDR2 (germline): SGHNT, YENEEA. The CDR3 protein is CASSLARGATNEKLFF. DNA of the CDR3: TGTGCCAGCAGCTTGGCCAGAGGCGCAACTAATGAAAAACTGTTTTTT. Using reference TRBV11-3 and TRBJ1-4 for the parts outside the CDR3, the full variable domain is EAGVVQSPRYKIIEKKQPVAFWCNPISGHNTLYWYLQNLGQGPELLIRYENEEAVDDSQLPKDRFSAERLKGVDSTLKIQPAELGDSAVYLCASSLARGATNEKLFFGSGTQLSVL.

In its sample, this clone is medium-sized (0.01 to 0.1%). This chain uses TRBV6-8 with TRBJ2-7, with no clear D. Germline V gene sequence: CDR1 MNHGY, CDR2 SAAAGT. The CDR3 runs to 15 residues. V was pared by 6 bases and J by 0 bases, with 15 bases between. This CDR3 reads CASRPATDYSYEQYF. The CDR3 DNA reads TGTGCCAGCAGACCGGCGACGGATTACTCCTACGAGCAGTACTTC.

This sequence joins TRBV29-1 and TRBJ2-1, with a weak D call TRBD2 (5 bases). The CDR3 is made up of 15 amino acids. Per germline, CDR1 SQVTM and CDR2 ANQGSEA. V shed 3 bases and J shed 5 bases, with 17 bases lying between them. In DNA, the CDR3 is TGCAGCGTTGACCTTAAGTTGGGGAGTGACAATGAGCAGTTCTTC. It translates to CSVDLKLGSDNEQFF.

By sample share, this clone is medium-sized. This CDR3 is CASSYRGTGLFF. In DNA, the CDR3 is TGTGCCAGCAGTTACCGAGGGACAGGACTGTTTTTT. The rearrangement uses TRBV6-8 and TRBJ1-4; 8 bases agree with TRBD1. The CDR3 spans 12 residues. Germline V gives CDR1 MNHGY, CDR2 SAAAGT. After removal of 2 bases from V and 13 bases from J, the junction contained 3 bases not matched to a gene.

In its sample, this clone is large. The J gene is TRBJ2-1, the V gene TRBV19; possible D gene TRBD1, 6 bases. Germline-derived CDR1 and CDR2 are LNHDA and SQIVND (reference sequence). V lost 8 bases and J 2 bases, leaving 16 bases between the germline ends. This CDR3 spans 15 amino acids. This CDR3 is CASQGTPGAYNEQFF. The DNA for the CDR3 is TGTGCCAGTCAGGGGACCCCGGGCGCCTACAATGAGCAGTTCTTC. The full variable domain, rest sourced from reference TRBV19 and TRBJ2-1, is DGGITQSPKYLFRKEGQNVTLSCEQNLNHDAMYWYRQDPGQGLRLIYYSQIVNDFQKGDIAEGYSVSREKKESFPLTVTSAQKNPTAFYLCASQGTPGAYNEQFFGPGTRLTVL.

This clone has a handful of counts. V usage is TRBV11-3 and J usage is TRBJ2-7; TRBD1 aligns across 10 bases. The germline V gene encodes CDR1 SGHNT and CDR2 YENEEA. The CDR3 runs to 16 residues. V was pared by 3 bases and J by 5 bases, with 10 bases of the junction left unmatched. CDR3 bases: TGTGCCAGCAGCTTCCCTCCGGGACAGGGGTTAAACGAGCAGTACTTC. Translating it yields CASSFPPGQGLNEQYF.

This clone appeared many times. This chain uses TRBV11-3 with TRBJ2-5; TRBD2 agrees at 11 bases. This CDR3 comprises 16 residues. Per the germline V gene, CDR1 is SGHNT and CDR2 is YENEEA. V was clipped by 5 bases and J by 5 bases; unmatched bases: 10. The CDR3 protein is CASSQGFSGGAETQYF. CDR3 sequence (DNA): TGTGCCAGCAGCCAAGGATTTAGCGGGGGGGCGGAGACCCAGTACTTC.

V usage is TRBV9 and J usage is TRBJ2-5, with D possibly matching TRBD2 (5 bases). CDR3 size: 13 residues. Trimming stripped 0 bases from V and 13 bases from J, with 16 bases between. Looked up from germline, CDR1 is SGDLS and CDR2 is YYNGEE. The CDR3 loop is CASSVAYERPMYF. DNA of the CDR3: TGTGCCAGCAGCGTAGCTTACGAGCGGCCAATGTACTTC.

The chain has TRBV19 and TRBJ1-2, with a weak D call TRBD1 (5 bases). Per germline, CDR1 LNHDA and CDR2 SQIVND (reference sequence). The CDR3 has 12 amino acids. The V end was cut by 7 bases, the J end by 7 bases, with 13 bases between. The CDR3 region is CASNPGLGGYTF. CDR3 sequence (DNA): TGTGCCAGTAACCCGGGACTTGGTGGCTACACCTTC.

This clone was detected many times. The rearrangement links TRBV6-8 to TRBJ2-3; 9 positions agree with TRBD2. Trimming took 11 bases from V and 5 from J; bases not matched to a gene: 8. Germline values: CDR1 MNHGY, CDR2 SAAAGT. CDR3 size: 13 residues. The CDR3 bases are TGTGCCCACTTAGCGGGGGTGGGAGATACGCAGTATTTT. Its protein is CAHLAGVGDTQYF.

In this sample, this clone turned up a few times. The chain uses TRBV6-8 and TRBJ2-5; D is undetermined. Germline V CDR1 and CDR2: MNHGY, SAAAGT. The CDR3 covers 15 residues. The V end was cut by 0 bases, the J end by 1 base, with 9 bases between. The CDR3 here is CASSYSFTVQETQYF. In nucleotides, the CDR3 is TGTGCCAGCAGTTACTCGTTTACAGTCCAAGAGACCCAGTACTTC.

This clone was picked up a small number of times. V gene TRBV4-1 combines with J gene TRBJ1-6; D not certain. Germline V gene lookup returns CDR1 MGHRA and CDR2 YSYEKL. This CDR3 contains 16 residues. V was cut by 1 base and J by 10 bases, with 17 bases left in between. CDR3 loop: CASSQVSGVEGSPLHF. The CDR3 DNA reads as TGCGCCAGCAGCCAAGTTTCGGGTGTTGAAGGATCACCCCTCCACTTT.